Following are 23 T cell receptor beta chains from one sample sequenced in a study of shared clonotypes between healthy human individuals. Profiled with immunoSEQ multiplex PCR; TCRdb holds only in-frame clones, not every one. This sample has around 1.4 million clones; approximately 98.5% occur once, and the top ten carry approximately 0.4%. Sequencing used naive CD4+ T cells sorted from blood. The subset: CD45RA+ positively selected. Receptors were obtained from a man between 25 and 39 years old in good health.

The J gene is TRBJ2-1, the V gene TRBV6-5; perhaps TRBD2 as D (6 bases). CDR1 and CDR2 from the germline V gene are MNHEY and SVGAGI. The CDR3 is made up of 14 amino acids. V lost 6 bases and J 4 bases, leaving 13 bases between the germline ends. The CDR3 DNA follows: TGTGCCAGCAGCCGGAGGGCCGAGTACAATGAGCAGTTCTTC. Translation gives CASSRRAEYNEQFF.

The chain recombines TRBV29-1 with TRBJ2-5, with 7 bases identical to TRBD1. CDR3 length: 14 amino acids. The V gene end was trimmed by 6 bases and the J gene end by 1 base; junction bases not matched to a gene: 8. Per the germline V gene, CDR1 is SQVTM and CDR2 is ANQGSEA. In DNA, the CDR3 is TGCAGCGTCACCGACAGGGCGATCCAAGAGACCCAGTACTTC. This translates into CSVTDRAIQETQYF.

The chain recombines TRBV7-9 with TRBJ2-7; maybe TRBD1 (7 bases). Looked up from germline, CDR1 is SEHNR and CDR2 is FQNEAQ (reference sequence). V was trimmed by 7 bases and J by 5 bases, leaving 18 bases between them. This CDR3 region has 14 residues. CDR3 in DNA: TGTGCCAGCACCTCCGACAGGGAGGCCAACGAGCAGTACTTC. Translated, it gives CASTSDREANEQYF.

The V gene is TRBV6-5, the J gene TRBJ1-1; TRBD1 agrees at 7 bases. The V and J ends lost 5 bases and 4 bases, in that order; junction bases with no gene match: 1. CDR3 length equals 12 residues. CDR1 is MNHEY, CDR2 SVGAGI, per germline. The DNA of the CDR3 is TGTGCCAGCAGTGACAGGGTCACTGAAGCTTTCTTT. It codes for CASSDRVTEAFF.

The rearrangement links TRBV27 to TRBJ1-1; the D gene is possibly TRBD1 (5 bases). The CDR3 contains 13 residues. V was cut by 7 bases and J by 4 bases, with 13 bases left in between. Germline V gene sequence: CDR1 MNHEY, CDR2 SMNVEV (reference sequence). This chain's CDR3 is CASILRGGTEAFF. The CDR3, as DNA: TGTGCCAGCATCCTGAGGGGCGGCACTGAAGCTTTCTTT.

The rearrangement joins TRBV7-8 to TRBJ2-7, with D hard to call. This CDR3 is built from 17 residues. The V and J ends lost 2 bases and 6 bases respectively, with 23 bases between them. Germline V gives CDR1 SGHVS, CDR2 FQNEAQ. CDR3 sequence (DNA): TGTGCCAGCAGCTTATTACCGGGTGGCTCCCTCTTTGGCGAGCAGTACTTC. Amino acids: CASSLLPGGSLFGEQYF. Full variable domain (outside the CDR3, taken from reference TRBV7-8 and TRBJ2-7): GAGVSQSPRYKVAKRGQDVALRCDPISGHVSLFWYQQALGQGPEFLTYFQNEAQLDKSGLPSDRFFAERPEGSVSTLKIQRTQQEDSAVYLCASSLLPGGSLFGEQYFGPGTRLTVT.

The V and J genes are TRBV7-2 and TRBJ2-2, with 8 bases lining up with TRBD1. V shed 5 bases and J 1 base; nucleotides not matched to a gene: 3. The CDR3 consists of 15 residues. Germline CDR1 SGHTA, CDR2 FQGNSA. The CDR3 sequence is CASSRQGLNTGELFF. The CDR3, as DNA: TGTGCCAGCAGCCGACAGGGGTTGAACACCGGGGAGCTGTTTTTT.

This clone was observed a few times. The V call is TRBV5-6, the J call TRBJ2-5; D is possibly TRBD2 (5 bases). CDR1 and CDR2 (germline): SGHDT, YYEEEE. Trimming removed 2 bases from V and 5 bases from J, with 16 bases in between. CDR3 size: 15 residues. The CDR3 sequence: CASSFYGNLIETQYF. CDR3 nucleotides: TGTGCCAGCAGCTTCTACGGGAACCTAATTGAGACCCAGTACTTC. The variable domain in full, completed from reference TRBV5-6 and TRBJ2-5, reads DAGVTQSPTHLIKTRGQQVTLRCSPKSGHDTVSWYQQALGQGPQFIFQYYEEEERQRGNFPDRFSGHQFPNYSSELNVNALLLGDSALYLCASSFYGNLIETQYFGPGTRLLVL.

Worth noting for this clone: A junction boundary mismatches the germline segment, possibly from a read error. V gene TRBV7-7 combines with J gene TRBJ2-3; 10 bases are a match to TRBD2. Germline loops: CDR1 SSHAT, CDR2 FNYEAQ (reference sequence). The CDR3 is 16 amino acids. The CDR3 region is CASSLGASGSPDTQYF. CDR3 nucleotides: TGTGCTAGCAGCTTAGGAGCTAGCGGGAGCCCAGATACGCAGTATTTT.

This chain's CDR3 is CASSLEGRTANTGELFF. The CDR3 DNA reads TGCGCCAGCAGCTTGGAGGGTCGGACAGCGAACACCGGGGAGCTGTTTTTT. This sequence joins TRBV5-1 and TRBJ2-2, with D tentatively TRBD1 (6 bases). Per germline, CDR1 SGHRS and CDR2 YFSETQ. With 0 bases removed from V and 0 bases from J, the gap between germline ends came to 12 bases. CDR3 length: 17 residues.

J is TRBJ2-7 and V is TRBV6-6; D gene ambiguous. CDR1 and CDR2 from the germline V gene are MNHNY and SVGAGI (reference sequence). With 9 bases removed from V and 2 bases from J, the gap between germline ends came to 11 bases. The CDR3 spans 12 residues. The CDR3 DNA follows: TGTGCCAGTACGTCAAGGGCCTACGAGCAGTACTTC. Its translation is CASTSRAYEQYF.

V usage is TRBV4-1 and J usage is TRBJ1-5; D is possibly TRBD1 (6 bases). Trimming stripped 4 bases from V and 7 bases from J, with 14 bases between. Germline V gene sequence: CDR1 MGHRA, CDR2 YSYEKL. The CDR3 contains 14 residues. The CDR3 loop reads CASSPWTEGQPQHF. CDR3 coding DNA: TGCGCCAGCAGCCCTTGGACAGAAGGCCAGCCCCAGCATTTT.

A word on this clone: Other DNA sequences within the sample encode an identical CDR3. The rearrangement joins TRBV18 to TRBJ2-3, with 10 bases identical to TRBD2. The V gene's germline CDR1 is KGHSH and CDR2 LQKENI. This CDR3 is built from 15 residues. Trimming at V came to 1 base and at J to 3 bases, leaving 1 base not matched to a gene. The CDR3 DNA reads as TGTGCCAGCTCACCACGAGCGGGAGGGACAGATACGCAGTATTTT. It specifies CASSPRAGGTDTQYF.

The chain employs TRBV11-3 and TRBJ2-1, with 15 nucleotides matching TRBD2. J was trimmed by 6 bases and V by 2 bases; bases with no gene match: 8. Germline CDR1 and CDR2: SGHNT and YENEEA. This CDR3 is built from 18 residues. The CDR3 is CASSLFTSGLAGGNEQFF. CDR3 in DNA: TGTGCCAGCAGCTTATTTACCTCGGGACTAGCGGGAGGCAATGAGCAGTTCTTC.

This chain links TRBV9 with TRBJ2-7, with 7 bases matching TRBD1. V shed 5 bases and J 2 bases; nucleotides not matched to a gene: 13. Germline values: CDR1 SGDLS, CDR2 YYNGEE. The CDR3 spans 16 residues. CDR3 sequence reads: CASSPSGGSHTYEQYF. In DNA form, the CDR3 reads TGTGCCAGCAGTCCATCAGGGGGAAGCCACACCTACGAGCAGTACTTC.

With respect to this clone: The sample holds other DNA sequences that translate to the same CDR3. The chain couples TRBV7-2 to TRBJ2-3, with 7 nucleotides matching TRBD2. The CDR3 is made up of 16 amino acids. Germline CDR1 and CDR2: SGHTA and FQGNSA. J gave up 0 bases and V 1 base, and 4 bases lay outside the gene matches. CDR3 bases: TGTGCCAGCAGCTTAGGGCTAGCGGCTAGCACAGATACGCAGTATTTT. This codes for CASSLGLAASTDTQYF.

The chain employs TRBV7-9 and TRBJ2-2; no clear D gene. Germline assignment: CDR1 SEHNR and CDR2 FQNEAQ (reference sequence). V was clipped by 3 bases and J by 1 base, with 6 bases between them. There are 14 residues in the CDR3. The CDR3 DNA reads TGTGCCAGCAGCTTTCCAAAGAACACCGGGGAGCTGTTTTTT. Protein sequence: CASSFPKNTGELFF.

CDR3 residues: CASSPAGLTDTQYF. CDR3 coding DNA: TGTGCCAGCAGCCCCGCGGGGCTCACAGATACGCAGTATTTT. The chain recombines TRBV5-5 with TRBJ2-3; the D gene is possibly TRBD2 (6 bases). V lost 4 bases and J lost 2, with 11 bases in between. Looked up from germline, CDR1 is SGHKS and CDR2 is YYEKEE (reference sequence). The length of the CDR3 is 14 residues.

This chain joins TRBV4-3 and TRBJ2-5; D is perhaps TRBD2 (6 bases). The CDR3 runs to 15 residues. Deletions cut 0 bases from V and 4 bases from J, with 12 bases between. Germline assignment: CDR1 LGHNA and CDR2 YSLEER. CDR3 coding DNA: TGCGCCAGCAGCCAAGACCGGGACTGGCGAGAGACCCAGTACTTC. Amino acid sequence: CASSQDRDWRETQYF.

CDR3: CASSRTGGETNYGYTF. The CDR3 region has the DNA TGTGCCAGCAGCAGAACAGGGGGCGAGACCAACTATGGCTACACCTTC. The chain joins TRBV7-9 to TRBJ1-2; 9 nucleotides agree with TRBD1. The junction had 9 bases not matched to a gene; V was cut back by 5 bases and J by 2 bases. The CDR3 runs to 16 residues. CDR1 and CDR2 (germline): SEHNR, FQNEAQ (reference sequence).

This clone was observed a single time. The rearrangement joins TRBV5-5 to TRBJ2-7; D is unresolved. CDR1 SGHKS and CDR2 YYEKEE come from the germline V gene (reference sequence). The CDR3 is made up of 15 amino acids. Trimming shortened V by 4 bases and J by 1 base, and 15 bases separated the two germline ends. CDR3 coding DNA: TGTGCCAGCAGCCCCGCACCGGCGCAATCCTACGAGCAGTACTTC. It translates to CASSPAPAQSYEQYF.

The chain carries TRBV10-2 and TRBJ1-1, with unresolved D. The CDR3 is 14 residues long. Trimming shortened V by 2 bases and J by 4 bases, and 11 bases separated the two germline ends. The germline V gene has CDR1 WSHSY and CDR2 SAAADI. The DNA of the CDR3 is TGCGCCAGCAGTGAGCTTCTGAGGTTCACTGAAGCTTTCTTT. It translates to CASSELLRFTEAFF.

This chain uses TRBV11-2 with TRBJ2-7; D is undetermined. The CDR3 loop spans 16 amino acids. Germline lookup yields CDR1 SGHAT and CDR2 FQNNGV. V was clipped by 0 bases and J by 0 bases, with 12 bases between them. DNA of the CDR3: TGTGCCAGCAGCTTAGATCTCTGGGCCAGCTCCTACGAGCAGTACTTC. Translated, it gives CASSLDLWASSYEQYF.